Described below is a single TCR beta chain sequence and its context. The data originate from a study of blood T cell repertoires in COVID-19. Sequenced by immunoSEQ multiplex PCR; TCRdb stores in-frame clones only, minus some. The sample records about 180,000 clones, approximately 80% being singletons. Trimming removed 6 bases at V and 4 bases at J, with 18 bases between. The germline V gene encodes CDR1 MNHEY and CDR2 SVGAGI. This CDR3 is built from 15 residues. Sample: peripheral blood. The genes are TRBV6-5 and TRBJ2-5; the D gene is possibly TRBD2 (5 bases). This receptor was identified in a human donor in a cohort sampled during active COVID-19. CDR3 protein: CASSSGPFEGETQYF. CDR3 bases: TGTGCCAGCAGCTCCGGGCCTTTCGAGGGAGAGACCCAGTACTTC.